The 23 T cell receptor beta chains in this list originate from one sample, sequenced in a study of T cell repertoires in cytomegalovirus infection. TCRdb fed the reads into MiXCR, producing one record per CDR3 protein. The sample yields nearly 550,000 distinct CDR3 sequences, about 17% seen once. Specimen: CD8+ T cells from PBMCs. All receptors come from a human donor in good health (CMV status not recorded). Some clones in this sample may be carry-over from other donors' samples.

This clonotype was observed a few times. This chain joins TRBV29-1 and TRBJ2-5; 12 bases line up with TRBD2. Germline-derived CDR1 and CDR2 are SQVTM and ANQGSEA. J was trimmed by 1 base and V by 4 bases; bases with no gene match: 7. The CDR3 runs 16 residues. For the CDR3, the DNA is TGCAGCGTTGCACCGGGACTAGCGGGTCCCCAAGAGACCCAGTACTTC. Translating it yields CSVAPGLAGPQETQYF.

This clonotype was seen repeatedly, ten times or more. The chain combines TRBV7-8 with TRBJ1-1; TRBD1 is a possible D gene (6 bases). The CDR3 runs to 13 residues. From germline, CDR1 is SGHVS and CDR2 FQNEAQ. The V end was cut by 5 bases, the J end by 8 bases, with 15 bases between. CDR3 in DNA: TGTGCCAGCAGCCGCGAAATGGACAGCGAAGCTTTCTTT. Translated, it gives CASSREMDSEAFF.

This clonotype was counted at least ten times. The chain couples TRBV7-9 to TRBJ1-1, with 8 positions matching TRBD1. This CDR3 contains 15 residues. V lost 5 bases to trimming and J lost 2 bases; unmatched junction nucleotides: 7. Germline CDR1 is SEHNR and CDR2 is FQNEAQ (reference sequence). The CDR3 DNA sequence: TGTGCCAGCAGCCTGCTGGACAGGGTCAACACTGAAGCTTTCTTT. Residues: CASSLLDRVNTEAFF.

This clonotype was observed a handful of times. This rearrangement joins TRBV12-3 or TRBV12-4 to TRBJ1-2; D unresolved. The CDR3 extends over 12 amino acids. With 5 bases removed from V and 4 bases from J, the gap between germline ends came to 8 bases. CDR3 protein: CASSPGSYGYTF. DNA of the CDR3: TGTGCCAGCAGTCCAGGTTCCTATGGCTACACCTTC.

This clonotype was counted ten times or more. J is TRBJ2-7 and V is TRBV28; either TRBD1 or TRBD2 may fit D (6 bases each). This CDR3 has 16 amino acids. Per the germline V gene, CDR1 is MDHEN and CDR2 is SYDVKM. V lost 5 bases and J lost 3, with 20 bases in between. The CDR3 protein is CASSRRREQGGYEQYF. CDR3 nucleotides: TGTGCCAGCAGTCGCCGGCGGGAACAGGGTGGCTACGAGCAGTACTTC.

The chain joins TRBV7-8 to TRBJ2-5; 7 bases fit TRBD2. This CDR3 contains 16 residues. The germline V gene has CDR1 SGHVS and CDR2 FQNEAQ. Losses at the gene ends were 1 base for V and 13 bases for J; bases not matched to a gene: 18. The CDR3 spells CASSLGGGGEEETTYF. DNA for the CDR3: TGTGCCAGCAGCTTAGGCGGCGGGGGAGAAGAAGAGACCACGTACTTC. Complete variable domain (other parts from reference TRBV7-8 and TRBJ2-5): GAGVSQSPRYKVAKRGQDVALRCDPISGHVSLFWYQQALGQGPEFLTYFQNEAQLDKSGLPSDRFFAERPEGSVSTLKIQRTQQEDSAVYLCASSLGGGGEEETTYFGPGTRLLVL.

This chain links TRBV28 with TRBJ2-5, with 11 bases aligning to TRBD2. Germline-derived CDR1 and CDR2 are MDHEN and SYDVKM. The CDR3 is made up of 16 amino acids. After removal of 3 bases from V and 1 base from J, the junction contained 4 bases not matched to a gene. The CDR3: CASSFLTSGVQETQYF. The CDR3 coding sequence is TGTGCCAGCAGTTTCTTGACTAGCGGGGTCCAAGAGACCCAGTACTTC.

This clonotype was seen only once. The CDR3 end shows no conserved phenylalanine or tryptophan, and so a read error is likely. This chain joins TRBV6-1 and TRBJ2-1; the D is unclear. V was shortened by 2 bases and J by 5 bases, with 1 base between the two germline ends. Germline CDR1 and CDR2: MNHNS and SASEGT. The CDR3 sequence is 11 residues long. CDR3 coding DNA: TGTGCCAGCAGTGAAAACAATGAGCAGTTCTTA. Amino acids: CASSENNEQFL.

The chain couples TRBV3-1 to TRBJ1-3, with a possible D match to TRBD1 (5 bases). V was cut by 4 bases and J by 0 bases, with 19 bases left in between. Germline CDR1 LGHDT, CDR2 YNNKEL (reference sequence). The CDR3 is 18 amino acids. This CDR3 is CASSRTPTGPDSGNTIYF. The CDR3 DNA reads as TGTGCCAGCAGCCGCACTCCAACAGGACCAGACTCTGGAAACACCATATATTTT. Combining the CDR3 with reference TRBV3-1 and TRBJ1-3 gives the whole variable domain DTAVSQTPKYLVTQMGNDKSIKCEQNLGHDTMYWYKQDSKKFLKIMFSYNNKELIINETVPNRFSPKSPDKAHLNLHINSLELGDSAVYFCASSRTPTGPDSGNTIYFGEGSWLTVV.

This clonotype has a handful of counts. This chain connects TRBV19 to TRBJ2-1; perhaps TRBD2 as D (5 bases). The CDR3 runs 15 residues. In germline, CDR1 is LNHDA, CDR2 SQIVND (reference sequence). V was cut by 6 bases and J by 6 bases, with 18 bases left in between. CDR3 DNA: TGTGCCAGTAGGGCGGGTCGCCTGCGGCTCAATGAGCAGTTCTTC. This codes for CASRAGRLRLNEQFF. Looking up the rest from reference TRBV19 and TRBJ2-1 gives the full variable domain: DGGITQSPKYLFRKEGQNVTLSCEQNLNHDAMYWYRQDPGQGLRLIYYSQIVNDFQKGDIAEGYSVSREKKESFPLTVTSAQKNPTAFYLCASRAGRLRLNEQFFGPGTRLTVL.

At least ten counts were recorded for this clonotype. The chain uses TRBV7-8 and TRBJ2-2, with D perhaps assigned TRBD1 or TRBD2 (5 bases each). Per germline, CDR1 SGHVS and CDR2 FQNEAQ. Trimming took off 1 base at V and 3 bases at J, with 9 bases between the two ends. The CDR3 contains 15 residues. The DNA for the CDR3 is TGTGCCAGCAGCTTAGGAGGGGTGTACACCGGGGAGCTGTTTTTT. Amino acid sequence: CASSLGGVYTGELFF.

This clonotype occurred a few times. In nucleotides, the CDR3 is TGCAGCGTTGAGGGACAGGGGGCGCAAGGGGCCAACGTCCTGACTTTC. Translated, it gives CSVEGQGAQGANVLTF. V and J are TRBV29-1 and TRBJ2-6, with TRBD1 identical over 12 bases. Germline CDR1 is SQVTM and CDR2 is ANQGSEA. After removal of 3 bases from V and 4 bases from J, the junction contained 4 bases not matched to a gene. The CDR3 is 16 amino acids. The full variable domain, its missing parts supplied by reference TRBV29-1 and TRBJ2-6, is SAVISQKPSRDICQRGTSLTIQCQVDSQVTMMFWYRQQPGQSLTLIATANQGSEATYESGFVIDKFPISRPNLTFSTLTVSNMSPEDSSIYLCSVEGQGAQGANVLTFGAGSRLTVL.

The table lists this clonotype with many counts. This chain links TRBV28 with TRBJ2-2; no definite D call. The V gene lost 3 bases and the J gene lost 1 base, with 18 bases spanning the gap. Germline V lookup: CDR1 MDHEN, CDR2 SYDVKM. This CDR3 region has 18 residues. The CDR3 DNA sequence: TGTGCCAGCAGTTTCTCGGATCGGCAGGTCGTGAACACCGGGGAGCTGTTTTTT. Amino acids: CASSFSDRQVVNTGELFF.

This clonotype was seen a handful of times. This chain joins TRBV19 and TRBJ1-1, with a tentative D call TRBD1 (5 bases). The V and J ends lost 3 bases and 1 base respectively, with 9 bases between them. CDR3 length: 14 residues. CDR1 is LNHDA, CDR2 SQIVND, per germline (reference sequence). Here the CDR3 DNA reads TGTGCCAGTAGTATGGGGGGGAAGAACACTGAAGCTTTCTTT. This sequence encodes CASSMGGKNTEAFF.

The chain uses TRBV20-1 and TRBJ1-1; weak D call: TRBD1 (6 bases). The V and J ends lost 1 base and 1 base respectively, with 10 bases between them. Germline V gene sequence: CDR1 DFQATT, CDR2 SNEGSKA (reference sequence). This CDR3 contains 14 residues. CDR3 nucleotide sequence: TGCAGTGCTAGAGTTCCGGACAGGAACACTGAAGCTTTCTTT. The encoded protein is CSARVPDRNTEAFF.

V gene TRBV5-1 combines with J gene TRBJ1-1, with a tentative D call TRBD1 (5 bases). The CDR3 contains 15 residues. Germline CDR1 reads SGHRS; CDR2 reads YFSETQ. V gave up 0 bases and J gave up 5 bases, with 14 bases separating them. CDR3 nucleotides: TGCGCCAGCAGCTTGGCGCGGGACCTGAGAACTGAAGCTTTCTTT. It yields the protein CASSLARDLRTEAFF. Combining the CDR3 with reference TRBV5-1 and TRBJ1-1 gives the whole variable domain KAGVTQTPRYLIKTRGQQVTLSCSPISGHRSVSWYQQTPGQGLQFLFEYFSETQRNKGNFPGRFSGRQFSNSRSEMNVSTLELGDSALYLCASSLARDLRTEAFFGQGTRLTVV.

V is TRBV28 and J is TRBJ2-1; TRBD2 aligns across 8 bases. Trimming cost V 3 bases and J 5 bases; bases outside gene matches: 6. The CDR3 covers 15 residues. Germline CDR1 and CDR2: MDHEN and SYDVKM. The DNA for the CDR3 is TGTGCCAGCAGTTTTAGGACTAGCATCCACAATGAGCAGTTCTTC. The encoded protein is CASSFRTSIHNEQFF.

The chain links TRBV27 to TRBJ1-1; D perhaps matches TRBD1 (5 bases). V was clipped by 6 bases and J by 0 bases, with 14 bases between them. Germline V gene sequence: CDR1 MNHEY, CDR2 SMNVEV (reference sequence). This CDR3 spans 15 amino acids. The CDR3 sequence: CASRPETAVNTEAFF. In DNA, the CDR3 is TGTGCCAGCAGACCTGAGACAGCGGTGAACACTGAAGCTTTCTTT.

Many counts were recorded for this clonotype. The genes are TRBV6-1 and TRBJ2-1; 9 bases agree with TRBD1. The V gene end was trimmed by 2 bases and the J gene end by 4 bases; junction bases not matched to a gene: 12. The CDR3 totals 18 residues. Germline CDR1 and CDR2: MNHNS and SASEGT. The CDR3, as DNA: TGTGCCAGCAGTGAAAGCCACAGGGGGCTCTCTAGATACAATGAGCAGTTCTTC. It encodes CASSESHRGLSRYNEQFF.

This clonotype was seen repeatedly, ten times or more. At one end, the junction sequence differs from germline, possibly due to a read error. V and J are TRBV10-3 and TRBJ2-7, with a tentative D call TRBD1 (5 bases). CDR3 length: 15 residues. Germline V gives CDR1 ENHRY, CDR2 SYGVKD. The CDR3 sequence: CAVSGAQLSTYEQYF. DNA of the CDR3: TGTGCCGTCAGTGGGGCCCAACTTTCCACCTACGAGCAGTACTTC.

The table lists this clonotype with a few counts. The chain has TRBV24-1 and TRBJ1-2, with TRBD1 matching 7 bases. The V and J ends lost 2 bases and 1 base, in that order; junction bases with no gene match: 6. The length of the CDR3 is 16 residues. Germline loops: CDR1 KGHDR, CDR2 SFDVKD. CDR3 DNA sequence: TGTGCCACCAGTGATTCAGCGACAGGGCTTAACTATGGCTACACCTTC. This sequence encodes CATSDSATGLNYGYTF.

This clonotype was seen ten or more times. The chain uses TRBV11-2 and TRBJ2-7, with D hard to call. The CDR3 totals 12 residues. CDR1 is SGHAT and CDR2 is FQNNGV in the germline V gene. V was shortened by 6 bases and J by 3 bases, with 9 bases between the two germline ends. CDR3 sequence: CASRGRSYEQYF. CDR3 nucleotides: TGTGCCAGCAGGGGAAGGAGCTACGAGCAGTACTTC.

This chain links TRBV27 with TRBJ1-6; maybe TRBD1 (5 bases). V lost 5 bases to trimming and J lost 10 bases, with 9 bases between them. The length of the CDR3 is 12 residues. The germline gives CDR1 MNHEY, CDR2 SMNVEV (reference sequence). The CDR3 region has the DNA TGTGCCAGCAGTGGGGCGGGATCACCCCTCCACTTT. The encoded protein is CASSGAGSPLHF.